A selection of T cell receptor beta chains follows, all from one sample in a study of blood T cell repertoires in COVID-19. Assay: immunoSEQ multiplex PCR; the TCRdb copy retains only in-frame clones and omits some. The sample lists 75,000 to 100,000 clones, roughly 78% occurring once. The sample comprised peripheral blood. These receptors all come from a human donor in a cohort sampled during active COVID-19. CDR3s include the opening cysteine and the closing phenylalanine or tryptophan. Fields, in order: J gene, D gene, clone size, V gene, CDR3 length, CDR3 protein, CDR3 DNA. The D gene is left open where the match is weak. A row's size may be missing; if present it is once, few, many or a size class.

J: TRBJ1-2
D: .
size: .
V: TRBV28
length: 13
CDR3: CASRTLGGHGYTF
DNA: TGTGCCAGCAGAACCCTAGGGGGACATGGCTACACCTTC

J: TRBJ1-4
D: .
size: .
V: TRBV18
length: 13
CDR3: CASSPGQNEKLFF
DNA: TGTGCCAGCTCACCAGGGCAGAATGAAAAACTGTTTTTT

J: TRBJ2-7
D: TRBD2
size: .
V: TRBV5-1
length: 15
CDR3: CASSLESGEVYEQYF
DNA: TGCGCCAGCAGCTTGGAGAGCGGGGAGGTTTACGAGCAGTACTTC

J: TRBJ2-3
D: TRBD2
size: .
V: TRBV15
length: 14
CDR3: CATSRSGGDGTQYF
DNA: TGTGCCACCAGCCGTAGCGGGGGGGATGGTACGCAGTATTTT

J: TRBJ2-5
D: .
size: once
V: TRBV28
length: 13
CDR3: CASTRQNQETQYF
DNA: TGTGCCAGCACCCGACAGAACCAAGAGACCCAGTACTTC

J: TRBJ1-4
D: .
size: .
V: TRBV28
length: 17
CDR3: CASSLVQMASTNEKLFF
DNA: TGTGCCAGCAGTTTAGTTCAGATGGCCTCTACTAATGAAAAACTGTTTTTT

J: TRBJ2-1
D: TRBD2
size: few
V: TRBV28
length: 15
CDR3: CASSVPGGGHNEQFF
DNA: TGTGCCAGCAGTGTGCCGGGGGGAGGGCACAATGAGCAGTTCTTC

J: TRBJ1-6
D: TRBD1
size: .
V: TRBV7-9
length: 15
CDR3: CASSLATGGNSPLHF
DNA: TGTGCCAGCAGCTTAGCGACAGGGGGAAATTCACCCCTCCACTTT

J: TRBJ2-6
D: .
size: .
V: TRBV14
length: 18
CDR3: CASSQDRAGLAGANVLTF
DNA: TGTGCCAGCAGCCAAGATCGTGCAGGCTTGGCTGGGGCCAACGTCCTGACTTTC

J: TRBJ2-1
D: .
size: .
V: TRBV19
length: 14
CDR3: CASSTPGPSGEQFF
DNA: TGTGCCAGTAGTACCCCGGGTCCTTCGGGGGAGCAGTTCTTC

J: TRBJ2-5
D: TRBD2
size: few
V: TRBV5-5
length: 16
CDR3: CASSLLAGGSWETQYF
DNA: TGTGCCAGCAGCCTACTAGCGGGGGGTTCTTGGGAGACCCAGTACTTC

J: TRBJ2-2
D: TRBD2
size: .
V: TRBV29-1
length: 14
CDR3: CSLGRGGGAGELFF
DNA: TGCAGCCTTGGGAGGGGCGGGGGGGCCGGGGAGCTGTTTTTT

J: TRBJ1-5
D: TRBD1
size: .
V: TRBV18
length: 15
CDR3: CASSPGTGFNQPQHF
DNA: TGTGCCAGCTCACCAGGGACAGGGTTCAATCAGCCCCAGCATTTT

J: TRBJ1-5
D: .
size: .
V: TRBV27
length: 13
CDR3: CASSPRGGQPQHF
DNA: TGTGCCAGCAGTCCCCGGGGGGGTCAGCCCCAGCATTTT

J: TRBJ1-1
D: .
size: .
V: TRBV28
length: 14
CDR3: CASSLVAGNTEAFF
DNA: TGTGCCAGCAGTTTGGTGGCAGGGAACACTGAAGCTTTCTTT

J: TRBJ1-2
D: TRBD1
size: once
V: TRBV2
length: 12
CDR3: CASGDRTYGYTF
DNA: TGTGCCAGCGGGGACAGGACCTATGGCTACACCTTC

J: TRBJ2-7
D: TRBD2
size: .
V: TRBV28
length: 14
CDR3: CASSFSGLAGEQYF
DNA: TGTGCCAGCAGTTTCTCCGGACTAGCGGGAGAGCAGTACTTC

J: TRBJ1-4
D: .
size: .
V: TRBV10-3
length: 15
CDR3: CAISEAGDDGEKLFF
DNA: TGTGCCATCAGTGAAGCCGGGGATGATGGTGAAAAACTGTTTTTT

J: TRBJ1-3
D: TRBD1
size: .
V: TRBV5-4
length: 16
CDR3: CASSRGQGISGNTIYF
DNA: TGTGCCAGCAGCAGGGGACAGGGCATCTCTGGAAACACCATATATTTT

J: TRBJ2-1
D: TRBD2
size: .
V: TRBV19
length: 15
CDR3: CASSRAGTSYNEQFF
DNA: TGTGCCAGTAGCCGGGCAGGGACTAGCTACAATGAGCAGTTCTTC

J: TRBJ1-2
D: TRBD1
size: .
V: TRBV6-5
length: 14
CDR3: CASSPGQRGYGYTF
DNA: TGTGCCAGCAGTCCGGGACAGCGAGGGTATGGCTACACCTTC

J: TRBJ1-2
D: .
size: .
V: TRBV11-2
length: 11
CDR3: CASSSGYGYTF
DNA: TGTGCCAGCAGCTCCGGCTATGGCTACACCTTC

J: TRBJ1-1
D: .
size: .
V: TRBV5-5
length: 14
CDR3: CASSFRQANTEAFF
DNA: TGTGCCAGCAGCTTCCGACAGGCGAACACTGAAGCTTTCTTT

J: TRBJ2-7
D: .
size: few
V: TRBV20-1
length: 11
CDR3: CSASDNYEQYF
DNA: TGCAGTGCTTCGGACAATTACGAGCAGTACTTC

J: TRBJ2-5
D: .
size: .
V: TRBV21-1
length: 14
CDR3: CASSKATGPETQYF
DNA: TGTGCCAGCAGCAAAGCGACAGGCCCCGAGACCCAGTACTTC

J: TRBJ2-3
D: .
size: .
V: TRBV21-1
length: 17
CDR3: CASSKEKRGGATDTQYF
DNA: TGTGCCAGCAGCAAAGAAAAGCGGGGGGGCGCCACAGATACGCAGTATTTT

J: TRBJ1-1
D: TRBD1
size: .
V: TRBV15
length: 16
CDR3: CATSRWTGTLNTEAFF
DNA: TGTGCCACCAGCAGATGGACAGGGACCTTGAACACTGAAGCTTTCTTT

J: TRBJ1-2
D: .
size: .
V: TRBV2
length: 13
CDR3: CASSLFEGEGYTF
DNA: TGTGCCAGCAGCTTATTTGAGGGGGAAGGCTACACCTTC

J: TRBJ1-1
D: .
size: .
V: TRBV18
length: 15
CDR3: CASSPRLQYNPEAFF
DNA: TGTGCCAGCTCACCACGTCTCCAGTATAATCCTGAAGCTTTCTTT

J: TRBJ2-7
D: .
size: few
V: TRBV19
length: 13
CDR3: CASSITTVYEQYF
DNA: TGTGCCAGTAGTATTACTACGGTCTACGAGCAGTACTTC

J: TRBJ1-2
D: TRBD1
size: .
V: TRBV6-4
length: 16
CDR3: CASSETGTGGTVGYTF
DNA: TGTGCCAGCAGTGAGACCGGGACAGGGGGAACTGTTGGCTACACCTTC

J: TRBJ2-5
D: TRBD2
size: once
V: TRBV4-1
length: 15
CDR3: CASSPLAGVRETQYF
DNA: TGCGCCAGCAGCCCACTAGCGGGGGTTCGAGAGACCCAGTACTTC

J: TRBJ2-2
D: TRBD2
size: .
V: TRBV24-1
length: 17
CDR3: CATSRLAGGPNTGELFF
DNA: TGTGCCACCAGCCGACTAGCGGGGGGCCCGAACACCGGGGAGCTGTTTTTT

J: TRBJ1-2
D: TRBD1
size: .
V: TRBV19
length: 15
CDR3: CASSLGDSSNYGYTF
DNA: TGTGCCAGTAGCCTGGGGGACAGTAGTAACTATGGCTACACCTTC

J: TRBJ2-4
D: TRBD1
size: once
V: TRBV11-2
length: 13
CDR3: CASRRGQENIQYF
DNA: TGTGCCAGCAGGAGGGGGCAGGAAAACATTCAGTACTTC

J: TRBJ1-1
D: TRBD1
size: .
V: TRBV5-1
length: 17
CDR3: CASSLAPGQGVNTEAFF
DNA: TGCGCCAGCAGCTTGGCACCGGGACAGGGGGTGAACACTGAAGCTTTCTTT

J: TRBJ2-7
D: TRBD1
size: .
V: TRBV19
length: 15
CDR3: CASSAPGQRIHEQYF
DNA: TGTGCCAGTAGTGCCCCGGGACAGAGGATCCACGAGCAGTACTTC

J: TRBJ1-6
D: .
size: .
V: TRBV10-3
length: 14
CDR3: CAISERGENSPLHF
DNA: TGTGCCATCAGTGAAAGGGGTGAAAATTCACCCCTCCACTTT

J: TRBJ1-1
D: .
size: few
V: TRBV2
length: 13
CDR3: CASSEGENTEAFF
DNA: TGTGCCAGCAGTGAAGGAGAGAACACTGAAGCTTTCTTT

J: TRBJ1-6
D: .
size: .
V: TRBV7-9
length: 15
CDR3: CASSPDSLGNSPLHF
DNA: TGTGCCAGCAGCCCCGACAGTTTGGGTAATTCACCCCTCCACTTT

J: TRBJ1-2
D: .
size: .
V: TRBV29-1
length: 15
CDR3: CSVAGGALGGYGYTF
DNA: TGCAGCGTGGCCGGGGGGGCGCTTGGTGGCTATGGCTACACCTTC

J: TRBJ1-1
D: .
size: .
V: TRBV12-5
length: 13
CDR3: CASGGSPNTEAFF
DNA: TGTGCTAGTGGGGGGAGTCCTAACACTGAAGCTTTCTTT

J: TRBJ2-7
D: TRBD1
size: .
V: TRBV28
length: 12
CDR3: CATAGQGVEQYF
DNA: TGTGCCACCGCGGGACAGGGTGTCGAGCAGTACTTC

J: TRBJ2-1
D: TRBD2
size: .
V: TRBV11-2
length: 14
CDR3: CASSFPAGYNEQFF
DNA: TGTGCCAGCAGCTTTCCAGCGGGGTACAATGAGCAGTTCTTC

J: TRBJ2-1
D: TRBD2
size: .
V: TRBV7-2
length: 15
CDR3: CASSLTSGGQNEQFF
DNA: TGTGCCAGCAGCTTAACTAGCGGGGGGCAAAATGAGCAGTTCTTC

J: TRBJ2-2
D: .
size: .
V: TRBV3-1/TRBV3-2
length: 17
CDR3: CASSQEGVHQNTGELFF
DNA: TGTGCCAGCAGCCAAGAGGGCGTCCACCAAAACACCGGGGAGCTGTTTTTT

J: TRBJ1-1
D: TRBD1
size: .
V: TRBV28
length: 14
CDR3: CALILPGRGRGAFF
DNA: TGTGCCTTAATTCTGCCGGGCAGGGGGCGTGGGGCTTTCTTT

J: TRBJ2-7
D: TRBD1
size: .
V: TRBV5-8
length: 11
CDR3: CASSFGQGGYF
DNA: TGTGCCAGCAGCTTCGGACAGGGCGGGTACTTC